This T cell receptor beta chain was sequenced in a study of vaccination effects on CD4 cells after COVID-19. Across the whole study: Participants were given two doses of BNT162b2 or mRNA-1273 vaccine.

With the ViraFEST assay, the study expanded antigen-specific CD4+ T cells using viral peptide pools, then sequenced them. The authors isolated CD4+ T cells after around 10 days of culture. Vaccinated participants had no history of SARS-CoV-2 infection and tested negative for nucleocapsid antibodies. Researchers reported culturing two million PBMC in each well, adding 8 to 10 IU/ml IL-2 and 9 to 10 ug/ml peptides. Days 3 and 7 saw half the medium replaced with IL-2 medium. Details on this clone: Its antigen is unknown.

Sequenced by immunoSEQ multiplex PCR; TCRdb stores in-frame clones only, minus some. The table shows more than 40,000 clones, with around 77% occurring only once. Per the germline V gene, CDR1 is LGHDT and CDR2 is YNNKEL (reference sequence). Trimming left V 2 bases short and J 0 bases short, with 10 bases between. The CDR3 runs to 16 residues. The sequence came from a human donor who received a COVID-19 vaccine. The source material was CD4+ T cells from PBMCs cultured with HCoV-NL63 spike peptides, sampled before COVID-19 vaccination. The V gene is TRBV3-1 (or the pseudogene TRBV3-2), the J gene TRBJ2-2, with D hard to call. The DNA for the CDR3 is TGTGCCAGCAGCCAAATCCCGGTACCGAACACCGGGGAGCTGTTTTTT. Translating gives CASSQIPVPNTGELFF.